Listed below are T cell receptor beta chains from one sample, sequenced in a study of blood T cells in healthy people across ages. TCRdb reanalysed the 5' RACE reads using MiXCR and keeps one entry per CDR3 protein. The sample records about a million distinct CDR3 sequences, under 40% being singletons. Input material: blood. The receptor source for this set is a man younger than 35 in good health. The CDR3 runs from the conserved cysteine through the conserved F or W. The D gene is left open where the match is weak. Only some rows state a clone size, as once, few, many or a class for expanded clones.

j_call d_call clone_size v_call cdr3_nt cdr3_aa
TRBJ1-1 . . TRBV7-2 TGTGCCAGCAGCTTAGACCAGGTGAACACTGAAGCTTTCTTT CASSLDQVNTEAFF
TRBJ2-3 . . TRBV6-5 TGTGCCAGCAGTTACTCTGGCAGAGGCACAGATACGCAGTATTTT CASSYSGRGTDTQYF
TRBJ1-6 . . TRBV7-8 TGTGCCAGCAGCCGAAACAGGGAAAGGAGTAATTCACCCCTCCACTTT CASSRNRERSNSPLHF
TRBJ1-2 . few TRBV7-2 TGTGCCAGCAGCGATCCGGGCAATGTAAACTATGGCTACACCTTC CASSDPGNVNYGYTF
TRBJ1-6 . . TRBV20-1 TGCAGTGCTAACCCGCAGGGCGGTCTTTGGGCCCTCCACTTT CSANPQGGLWALHF
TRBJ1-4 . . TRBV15 TGTGCCACCAGCAGCGAGGCCAGGGGTAATGAAAAACTGTTTTTT CATSSEARGNEKLFF
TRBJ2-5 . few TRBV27 TGTGCCAGCAGTTTCCAGACAGGCGGGCTAGAGACCCAGTACTTC CASSFQTGGLETQYF
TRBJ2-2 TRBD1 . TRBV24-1 TGTGCCACCAGTGTAGACAGGGGATACACCGGGGAGCTGTTTTTT CATSVDRGYTGELFF
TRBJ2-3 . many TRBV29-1 TGCAGCGTTGAGCTACTAGAGTCGGGCACAGATACGCAGTATTTT CSVELLESGTDTQYF
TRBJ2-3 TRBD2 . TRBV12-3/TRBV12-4 TGTGCCAGCAGTTTTCGCGGGAGAAGCGGGGCAGATACGCAGTATTTT CASSFRGRSGADTQYF
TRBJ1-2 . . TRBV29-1 TGCAGCGTTGAACAGGCGGGGGCTAACTATGGCTACACCTTC CSVEQAGANYGYTF
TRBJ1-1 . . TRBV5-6 TGTGCCAGCCAGCTCAGCGGTGAAGCTTTCTTT CASQLSGEAFF
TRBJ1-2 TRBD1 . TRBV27 TGTGCCAGCGGCCCGGGACAGCGGGTCGGCTACACCTTC CASGPGQRVGYTF
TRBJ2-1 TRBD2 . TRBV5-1 TGCGCCAGCAGCTTGGGACTAGCGGGGGGGAACAGTGAGCAGTTCTTC CASSLGLAGGNSEQFF
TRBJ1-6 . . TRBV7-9 TGTGCCAGCAGCTTAGACGTCGGTGGGAATTCACCCCCCCACTTT CASSLDVGGNSPPHF
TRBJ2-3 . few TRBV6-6 TGTGCCAGCAGTTACTCAACTTTCACAGATACGCAGTATTTT CASSYSTFTDTQYF
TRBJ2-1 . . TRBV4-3 TGCGCCAGCAGCCAAGGGGTCGGTCACAATGAGCAGTTCTTC CASSQGVGHNEQFF
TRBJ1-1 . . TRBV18 TGTGCCAGCTCACCGTCAGCTAACACTGAAGCTTTCTTT CASSPSANTEAFF
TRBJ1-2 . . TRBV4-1 TGCGCCAGCAGTACTCTAGGAAAAGGACAAGAGGGTGGCTACACCTTC CASSTLGKGQEGGYTF
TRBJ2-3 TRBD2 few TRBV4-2 TGTGCCAGCAGCCTGTACCGGGGGGCAGATACGCAGTATTTT CASSLYRGADTQYF
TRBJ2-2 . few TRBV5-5 TGTGCCAGCAGCTTGGGGGTTTCCGGGGAGCTGTTTTTT CASSLGVSGELFF
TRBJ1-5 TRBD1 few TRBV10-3 TGTGCCATCAGTGACCGGGACAGGGGGAATCAGCCCCAGCATTTT CAISDRDRGNQPQHF
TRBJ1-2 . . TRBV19 TGTGCCAGCGTACAGGGCAACTATGGCTACACCTTC CASVQGNYGYTF
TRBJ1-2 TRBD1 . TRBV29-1 TGCAGCGTTGATACAGGGGGCGCTGGCTACACCTTC CSVDTGGAGYTF
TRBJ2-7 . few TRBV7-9 TGTGCCAGCAGCTTAGGGGGCTCAACCTACGAGCAGTACTTC CASSLGGSTYEQYF
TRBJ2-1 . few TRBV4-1 TGCGCCAGCAGCCAAGGGGAGAAGGAACTGCAGTTCTTC CASSQGEKELQFF
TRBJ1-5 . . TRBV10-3 TGTGCCATCAGTGAGGATGGGGGCAGCAATCAGCCCCAGCATTTT CAISEDGGSNQPQHF
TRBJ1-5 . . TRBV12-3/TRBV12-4 TGTGCCAGCAGAGCGGGGGGTTCTGGCAATCAGCCCCAGCATTTT CASRAGGSGNQPQHF
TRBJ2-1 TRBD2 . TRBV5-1 TGCGCCAGCAGCCCGGAAGCGGGGGGGCCTGGGAATGAGCAGTTCTTC CASSPEAGGPGNEQFF
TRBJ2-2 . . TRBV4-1 TGCGCCAGCAGCCCTGAGGGACGGTCGAACACCGGGGAGCTGTTTTTT CASSPEGRSNTGELFF
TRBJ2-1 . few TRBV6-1 TGTGCCAGCAGTGAATCTAAGTATGTGGGTCATGAGCAGTTCTTC CASSESKYVGHEQFF
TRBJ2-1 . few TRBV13 TGTGCCAGCAGCTCTCCGGGGACCAATGAGCAGTTCTTC CASSSPGTNEQFF
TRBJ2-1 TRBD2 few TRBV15 TGTGCCACCAGCAGAGATCTCGCGGGGGGTTCACACAGTGAGCAGTTCTTC CATSRDLAGGSHSEQFF
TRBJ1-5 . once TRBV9 TGTGCCAGCAGCGTAGGGGACGCGGAAGGACATCCCCAGCATTTT CASSVGDAEGHPQHF
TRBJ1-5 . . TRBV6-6 TGTGCCAGCACCGTTACGGGTCAAGGTCAGCCCCAGCATTTT CASTVTGQGQPQHF
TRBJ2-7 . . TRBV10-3 TGTGCCATCATGGGGCAGGACTCCTACAATGAGCAGTACTTC CAIMGQDSYNEQYF
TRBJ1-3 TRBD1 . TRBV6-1 TGTGCCAGCAGACCTACAGGGGCCAGCTCTGGAAACACCATATATTTT CASRPTGASSGNTIYF
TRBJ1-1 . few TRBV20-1 TGCAGTGCCTTAACTCCCACGAACACTGAAGCTTTCTTT CSALTPTNTEAFF
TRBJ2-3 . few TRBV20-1 TGCAGTGCTAGGGCGGTGGGGACCCCCATCACAGATACGCAGTATTTT CSARAVGTPITDTQYF
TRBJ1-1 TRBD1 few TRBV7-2 TGTGCCAGCAGCTTAAGGCAGGGGGACCACACTGAAGCTTTCTTT CASSLRQGDHTEAFF
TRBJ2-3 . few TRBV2 TGTGCCAGCAGTGAAGTACAGCGGGTAGATACGCAGTATTTT CASSEVQRVDTQYF
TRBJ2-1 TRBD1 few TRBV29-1 TGCAGCGCCTGGGGCGGACAGGGGTCGACCTACAATGAGCAGTTCTTC CSAWGGQGSTYNEQFF
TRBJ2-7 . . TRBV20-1 TGCAGTGCTCCACTCCCCGGACAGTACGAGCAGTACTTC CSAPLPGQYEQYF
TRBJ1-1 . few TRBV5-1 TGCGCCAGCAGCTTGGACCCAATGGGAGAGGCTGAAGCTTTCTTT CASSLDPMGEAEAFF
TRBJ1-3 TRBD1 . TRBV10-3 TGTGCCATCAGTGAGTCCCTCCTGAGGACAGGGAGGTCTGGAAACACCATATATTTT CAISESLLRTGRSGNTIYF
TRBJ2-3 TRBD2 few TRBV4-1 TGCGCCAGCAGCCAATATATAGCGGGGGCCACAGATACGCAGTATTTT CASSQYIAGATDTQYF
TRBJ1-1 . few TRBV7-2 TGTGCCAGCAGTCTTTTCGGGGACATGAACACTGAAGCTTTCTTT CASSLFGDMNTEAFF
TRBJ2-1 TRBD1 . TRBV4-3 TGCGCCAGCAGCCAAGAAAGGACAGGGGGCTATGAGCAGTTCTTC CASSQERTGGYEQFF
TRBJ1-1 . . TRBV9 TGTGCCCGCAGCGTACAAGGTCTTGCGGAAGCTTTCTTT CARSVQGLAEAFF
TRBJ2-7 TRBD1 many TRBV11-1 TGTGCCAGCAGCCTGGACAGGCGGCTGAACGAGCAGTACTTC CASSLDRRLNEQYF
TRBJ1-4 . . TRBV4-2 TGTGCCAGCAGCCAAGAGCCTCAACGGGGAGGTGAAAAACTGTTTTTT CASSQEPQRGGEKLFF
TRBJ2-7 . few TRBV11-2 TGTGCCAGCAGCTTAGGAAGGGGGGGCGAGCAGTACTTC CASSLGRGGEQYF
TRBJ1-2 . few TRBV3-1 TGTGCCAGCAGCCAAGATTCGAGCGGCCCGCAGGGCTACACCTTC CASSQDSSGPQGYTF
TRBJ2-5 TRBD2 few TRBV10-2 TGCGCCAGCAGTGTCCCCCTAGCGGGGATCCAAGAGACCCAGTACTTC CASSVPLAGIQETQYF
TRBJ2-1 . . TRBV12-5 TGTGCTAGTGGTCGGGACTTGGGGAATGAGCAGTTCTTC CASGRDLGNEQFF
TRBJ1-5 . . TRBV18 TGTGCCAGCTCACCAGAGCATAGCAATCAGCCCCAGCATTTT CASSPEHSNQPQHF
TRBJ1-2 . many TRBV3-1 TGTGCCAGCAGACCCAAGGAGAGGGCGAGCGGCTACACCTTC CASRPKERASGYTF
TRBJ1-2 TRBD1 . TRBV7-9 TGTGCCAGCAGCCCTGGGACAGGATCCGGCTACACCTTC CASSPGTGSGYTF
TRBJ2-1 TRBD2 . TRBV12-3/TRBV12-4 TGTGCCAGCAGCCCAACCGGGACTAGCGTCTTGAATGAGCAGTTCTTC CASSPTGTSVLNEQFF